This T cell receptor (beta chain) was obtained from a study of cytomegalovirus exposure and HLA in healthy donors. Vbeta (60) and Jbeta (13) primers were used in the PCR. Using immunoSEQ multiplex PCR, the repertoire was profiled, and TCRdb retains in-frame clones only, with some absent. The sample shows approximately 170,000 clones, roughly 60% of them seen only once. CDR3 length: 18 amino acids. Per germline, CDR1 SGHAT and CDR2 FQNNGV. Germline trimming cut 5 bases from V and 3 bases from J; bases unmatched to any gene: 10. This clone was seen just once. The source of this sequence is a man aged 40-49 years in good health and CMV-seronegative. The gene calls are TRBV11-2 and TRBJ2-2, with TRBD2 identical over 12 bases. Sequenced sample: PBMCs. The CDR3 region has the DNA TGTGCCAGCAGCCTAGCGGGAGGGCCTCGATGGGACACCGGGGAGCTGTTTTTT. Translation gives CASSLAGGPRWDTGELFF.